This T cell receptor (beta chain) was captured in a study of T cell repertoires in cytomegalovirus infection. The study, taken as a whole, reports: Dominating the ex vivo response were HLA-C-restricted CMV-specific TCR beta clonotypes.

TCRdb called the reads again in MiXCR, with one record for every CDR3 protein. The sample lists about 100,000 distinct CDR3 sequences; about 22% were seen once. About this clonotype itself: Its antigen is not known.

Germline CDR1 LGHDT, CDR2 YNNKEL (reference sequence). This CDR3 comprises 13 residues. Trimming removed 2 bases at V and 2 bases at J, with 4 bases between. Source material: CD8+ T cells from PBMCs. The clonotype was recovered from a human donor in good health (CMV status not recorded). Some clones in this sample may be carry-over from other donors' samples. V usage is TRBV3-1 and J usage is TRBJ2-1; D call uncertain. In nucleotides, the CDR3 is TGTGCCAGCAGCCAACTGACCTACAATGAGCAGTTCTTC. It codes for CASSQLTYNEQFF.